This TCR beta chain came from a study of T cells in localized non-small cell lung cancer. For this clone: As yet, its antigen is unknown.

V was cut by 3 bases and J by 0 bases, with 6 bases left in between. This CDR3 spans 14 amino acids. Looked up from germline, CDR1 is SGHNT and CDR2 is YENEEA. Study outcomes and limitations: A median of about 60 of the top 100 tumor clones appeared in adjacent lung, which was paired and uninvolved.

Assay: immunoSEQ multiplex PCR; the TCRdb copy retains only in-frame clones and omits some. The profile covers over a thousand clones, with around 30% appearing a single time and roughly 9% taken by the ten largest. The receptor was derived from a male donor aged 60 or over with stage I squamous cell lung carcinoma. This specimen consisted of lung tumor tissue, obtained before any cancer treatment. The chain couples TRBV11-3 to TRBJ1-5, with D tentatively TRBD1 (6 bases). CDR3 DNA sequence: TGTGCCAGCAGCTTGACAGGTAGCAATCAGCCCCAGCATTTT. Its translation: CASSLTGSNQPQHF.